The 32 T cell receptor beta chains reported below all come from one sample, sequenced in a study of beta chain features in type 1 diabetes. The study reverse transcribed the entire isolated RNA, so it sequenced expressed TCRB transcripts. Sequenced by immunoSEQ multiplex PCR; TCRdb stores in-frame clones only, minus some. Among almost 350,000 clones, 9.3% were seen once, and the ten largest hold roughly 0.99%. Regarding the study as a whole: All four CD4+ subsets from Type 1 diabetes patients carried moderately but significantly shorter TCRB CDR3s.

What these receptors recognize is not known. The material sequenced was central memory CD4+ T cells from blood. These receptors came from a man aged 25-45 years with type 1 diabetes.

This clone turned up a few times. The rearrangement uses TRBV5-1 and TRBJ2-5, with 7 bases matching TRBD1. The CDR3 contains 15 residues. The J segment lost 4 bases and the V segment lost 4 bases, leaving 10 bases of the junction unmatched. CDR1 and CDR2 from the germline V gene are SGHRS and YFSETQ. The CDR3 DNA reads as TGCGCCAGCAGCAAAATACAGGGGTTGGGAGAGACCCAGTACTTC. This sequence encodes CASSKIQGLGETQYF.

This clone was counted ten times or more. The chain carries TRBV7-8 and TRBJ1-3; perhaps TRBD1 as D (5 bases). CDR1 and CDR2 from the germline V gene are SGHVS and FQNEAQ. The V end lost 2 bases, the J end lost 0 bases, and 17 bases lay between the germline ends. The CDR3 runs to 18 residues. CDR3 nucleotides: TGTGCCAGCAGCTTAATAGGACGGGACTTTAACTCTGGAAACACCATATATTTT. Translation gives CASSLIGRDFNSGNTIYF.

This clone was detected only a few times. V is TRBV28 and J is TRBJ2-7, with D perhaps matching TRBD1 (6 bases). The CDR3 extends over 12 amino acids. Trimming took off 5 bases at V and 9 bases at J, with 14 bases between the two ends. The germline gives CDR1 MDHEN, CDR2 SYDVKM. CDR3: CASSNPPRGQYF. CDR3 in DNA: TGTGCCAGCAGTAACCCGCCCAGGGGGCAGTACTTC.

With respect to this clone: An end of the junction differs from the germline gene, which may be a read error. The chain uses TRBV6-1 and TRBJ2-5, with 11 bases that match TRBD2. The V gene's germline CDR1 is MNHNS and CDR2 SASEGT. CDR3 length: 15 residues. DNA of the CDR3: TGTGCCATCAGTGGAATAGCGGGGGGGCGAGAGACCCAGTACTTC. It translates to CAISGIAGGRETQYF.

This clone has a handful of counts. This likely came from a read error, as a far larger clone is one base away. V gene TRBV11-3 combines with J gene TRBJ2-6; D call uncertain. The CDR3 loop spans 14 amino acids. With 1 base removed from V and 1 base from J, the gap between germline ends came to 2 bases. Germline CDR1 reads SGHNT; CDR2 reads YENEEA. CDR3 nucleotide sequence: TGTGCCAGCAGCTTAGGGTCTGGGGCCAACGTCCTGACTTTC. Its translation: CASSLGSGANVLTF. The full variable domain, rest sourced from reference TRBV11-3 and TRBJ2-6, is EAGVVQSPRYKIIEKKQPVAFWCNPISGHNTLYWYLQNLGQGPELLIRYENEEAVDDSQLPKDRFSAERLKGVDSTLKIQPAELGDSAVYLCASSLGSGANVLTFGAGSRLTVL.

This clone showed up just a few times. V and J are TRBV14 and TRBJ1-6, with 9 bases aligning to TRBD1. CDR1 and CDR2 (germline): SGHDN, FVKESK. J lost 7 bases, V lost 4 bases, and 5 bases had no gene match. CDR3 length equals 15 residues. The CDR3 protein is CASSPPGTGNSPLHF. The CDR3 DNA sequence: TGTGCCAGCAGCCCCCCCGGGACAGGGAATTCACCCCTCCACTTT.

V is TRBV19 and J is TRBJ1-2, with TRBD1 matching 7 bases. This CDR3 is 17 amino acids long. Trimming removed 1 base from V and 3 bases from J; junction bases left unmatched: 11. Germline-derived CDR1 and CDR2 are LNHDA and SQIVND (reference sequence). The CDR3 nucleotides read TGTGCCAGTAGTATAGCCACCTCGACAGGGATGGACTATGGCTACACCTTC. Translated: CASSIATSTGMDYGYTF.

This clone was counted between two and nine times. V usage is TRBV5-1 and J usage is TRBJ2-2, with D perhaps being TRBD1 or TRBD2 (5 bases each). Germline V gene sequence: CDR1 SGHRS, CDR2 YFSETQ. This CDR3 contains 15 residues. The ends were cut back, 5 bases at V and 1 base at J, with 12 bases in the middle. The CDR3 loop is CASRLTGQNTGELFF. DNA for the CDR3: TGCGCCAGCAGATTGACGGGGCAGAACACCGGGGAGCTGTTTTTT.

This clone showed up just a few times. The J gene is TRBJ1-1, the V gene TRBV2; D remains ambiguous. V shed 6 bases and J shed 1 base, with 9 bases lying between them. This CDR3 has 13 residues. Germline V gives CDR1 SNHLY, CDR2 FYNNEI. The DNA for the CDR3 is TGTGCCAGCAGGACGGACCCGAACACTGAAGCTTTCTTT. The encoded protein is CASRTDPNTEAFF. The full variable domain, completed using reference TRBV2 and TRBJ1-1, is EPEVTQTPSHQVTQMGQEVILRCVPISNHLYFYWYRQILGQKVEFLVSFYNNEISEKSEIFDDQFSVERPDGSNFTLKIRSTKLEDSAMYFCASRTDPNTEAFFGQGTRLTVV.

The chain joins TRBV10-3 to TRBJ1-2; TRBD1 is a possible D gene (5 bases). CDR1 is ENHRY, CDR2 SYGVKD, per germline. V was shortened by 2 bases and J by 2 bases, with 9 bases between the two germline ends. The CDR3 loop spans 14 amino acids. CDR3 nucleotides: TGTGCCATCAGTGAGCAGGGACTGAACTATGGCTACACCTTC. Protein sequence: CAISEQGLNYGYTF.

This clone was counted a few times. V is TRBV6-6 and J is TRBJ1-3; 7 nucleotides match TRBD1. Germline CDR1 MNHNY, CDR2 SVGAGI (reference sequence). After removal of 5 bases from V and 2 bases from J, the junction contained 3 bases not matched to a gene. This CDR3 is 14 amino acids long. In DNA, the CDR3 is TGTGCCAGCAGTGGCAGGGGGACTGGAAACACCATATATTTT. This gives the protein CASSGRGTGNTIYF.

This clone has a handful of counts. The chain recombines TRBV9 with TRBJ2-1, with D possibly being TRBD1 or TRBD2 (5 bases each). This CDR3 has 14 amino acids. From germline, CDR1 is SGDLS and CDR2 YYNGEE. V lost 6 bases and J lost 5, with 15 bases in between. The CDR3 coding sequence is TGTGCCAGCACAACGGGGCTAGTACACAATGAGCAGTTCTTC. Protein sequence: CASTTGLVHNEQFF.

The V gene is TRBV5-1, the J gene TRBJ2-6, with TRBD1 as a possible D gene (5 bases). The CDR3 extends over 16 amino acids. V was shortened by 2 bases and J by 0 bases, with 9 bases between the two germline ends. Germline-derived CDR1 and CDR2 are SGHRS and YFSETQ. CDR3 nucleotides: TGCGCCAGCAGCTTTCAAAGGGGCTCTGGGGCCAACGTCCTGACTTTC. Translating it yields CASSFQRGSGANVLTF.

The chain carries TRBV27 and TRBJ1-1; the D gene is possibly TRBD1 (5 bases). This CDR3 comprises 16 residues. The V gene's germline CDR1 is MNHEY and CDR2 SMNVEV (reference sequence). V was cut by 3 bases and J by 1 base, with 15 bases left in between. CDR3 sequence (DNA): TGTGCCAGCAGTTTCCGTTTGAGGGGACCGAACACTGAAGCTTTCTTT. Its protein is CASSFRLRGPNTEAFF.

This clone was recorded a few times. J is TRBJ1-2 and V is TRBV6-5, with unresolved D. V was trimmed by 4 bases and J by 7 bases, leaving 19 bases between them. The CDR3 contains 15 residues. Germline lookup yields CDR1 MNHEY and CDR2 SVGAGI. The CDR3 loop reads CASSSILGGHGGYTF. The DNA for the CDR3 is TGTGCCAGCAGTTCCATACTAGGAGGCCACGGTGGCTACACCTTC.

This clone was counted only a few times. This chain joins TRBV27 and TRBJ1-1, with 10 positions matching TRBD1. CDR3 length: 16 residues. Germline CDR1 MNHEY, CDR2 SMNVEV (reference sequence). V gave up 5 bases and J gave up 1 base; unmatched junction bases: 7. The CDR3 here is CASSTGTGEWNTEAFF. The CDR3 DNA follows: TGTGCCAGCAGTACTGGGACAGGGGAATGGAACACTGAAGCTTTCTTT.

The chain recombines TRBV28 with TRBJ1-2, with TRBD1 as a possible D gene (5 bases). CDR1 is MDHEN and CDR2 is SYDVKM in the germline V gene. Trimming removed 6 bases at V and 7 bases at J, with 21 bases between. The CDR3 length is 15 residues. The CDR3 region has the DNA TGTGCCAGCAGCCTTGCATCTGGGTCTGGGGGTGGCTACACCTTC. It codes for CASSLASGSGGGYTF.

The V and J genes are TRBV7-2 and TRBJ2-1; D is unresolved. Germline CDR1 reads SGHTA; CDR2 reads FQGNSA. V shed 2 bases and J shed 1 base, with 6 bases lying between them. The CDR3 runs 14 residues. Written as DNA, the CDR3 is TGTGCCAGCAGCTTACAGATTTCCTACAATGAGCAGTTCTTC. Translating gives CASSLQISYNEQFF.

This clone was observed a few times. The chain recombines TRBV9 with TRBJ1-1, with TRBD1 identical over 8 bases. There are 15 residues in the CDR3. The germline V gene encodes CDR1 SGDLS and CDR2 YYNGEE. The V gene end was trimmed by 2 bases and the J gene end by 3 bases; junction bases not matched to a gene: 6. CDR3 sequence reads: CASSVPTGADTEAFF. The CDR3 DNA is TGTGCCAGCAGCGTCCCGACAGGGGCCGACACTGAAGCTTTCTTT.

This clone showed up many times. V gene TRBV15 combines with J gene TRBJ2-2; a weak D match, TRBD2 (7 bases). V lost 6 bases and J lost 4, with 15 bases in between. CDR1 LNHNV and CDR2 YYDKDF come from the germline V gene (reference sequence). CDR3 length equals 15 residues. In DNA, the CDR3 is TGTGCCACCAGGACGGGGGGCCTCTCCACCGGGGAGCTGTTTTTT. Residues: CATRTGGLSTGELFF.

The chain employs TRBV2 and TRBJ1-2, with 7 bases identical to TRBD1. The CDR3 length is 14 residues. Trimming at V came to 6 bases and at J to 4 bases, leaving 8 bases not matched to a gene. Germline CDR1 reads SNHLY; CDR2 reads FYNNEI. The CDR3 spells CASSGSQGFYGYTF. CDR3 bases: TGTGCCAGCAGCGGATCACAGGGGTTCTATGGCTACACCTTC.

This clone was seen repeatedly, ten times or more. The chain carries TRBV7-8 and TRBJ2-7; D gene unclear. The V end lost 2 bases, the J end lost 2 bases, and 7 bases lay between the germline ends. Looked up from germline, CDR1 is SGHVS and CDR2 is FQNEAQ. The length of the CDR3 is 13 residues. CDR3 protein: CASSLTDTYEQYF. CDR3 DNA sequence: TGTGCCAGCAGCTTAACAGATACCTACGAGCAGTACTTC.

V gene TRBV7-9 combines with J gene TRBJ1-1; the D gene is possibly TRBD1 (6 bases). With 4 bases removed from V and 7 bases from J, the gap between germline ends came to 10 bases. There are 12 residues in the CDR3. The V gene's germline CDR1 is SEHNR and CDR2 FQNEAQ (reference sequence). CDR3 in amino acids: CASSYGQLEAFF. In nucleotides, the CDR3 is TGTGCCAGCAGCTACGGACAGCTTGAAGCTTTCTTT.

This clone was seen more than once but under ten times. CDR3 sequence (DNA): TGTGCCAGCAGTTATGCCGGGCGCGGCTATGGCTACACCTTC. Its protein is CASSYAGRGYGYTF. The chain joins TRBV6-5 to TRBJ1-2; D remains ambiguous. Germline V lookup: CDR1 MNHEY, CDR2 SVGAGI. Trimming removed 3 bases from V and 4 bases from J, with 12 bases in between. The CDR3 is 14 amino acids.

In its sample, this clone was seen a few times. The chain couples TRBV7-9 to TRBJ2-7, with 7 positions matching TRBD1. With 3 bases clipped from V and 6 bases from J, the junction kept 8 bases outside the gene matches. CDR1 is SEHNR and CDR2 is FQNEAQ in the germline V gene (reference sequence). This CDR3 spans 14 amino acids. CDR3 in amino acids: CASSFGDRVGEQYF. The CDR3 bases are TGTGCCAGCAGCTTCGGCGACAGGGTTGGCGAGCAGTACTTC.

The chain couples TRBV19 to TRBJ2-5; D possibly matches TRBD1 or TRBD2 (5 bases each). The germline V gene encodes CDR1 LNHDA and CDR2 SQIVND (reference sequence). Trimming removed 7 bases at V and 4 bases at J, with 13 bases between. The CDR3 runs to 13 residues. The DNA for the CDR3 is TGTGCCAGTAAGGCGGACGGGACAGAGACCCAGTACTTC. This encodes CASKADGTETQYF.

This clone was observed a few times. The gene calls are TRBV5-1 and TRBJ2-5; D might be TRBD1 or TRBD2, each matching 5 bases. V lost 4 bases, J lost 1 base, and 20 bases lay in between. The CDR3 contains 17 residues. Germline V lookup: CDR1 SGHRS, CDR2 YFSETQ. The CDR3, as DNA: TGCGCCAGCAGCCCATTTACTACGGGACGCCTCCAAGAGACCCAGTACTTC. Translation: CASSPFTTGRLQETQYF.

The V call is TRBV6-5, the J call TRBJ1-6; D perhaps matches TRBD1 (5 bases). CDR3 length: 13 amino acids. Trimming cost V 1 base and J 9 bases, with 7 bases left between them. Germline V gene sequence: CDR1 MNHEY, CDR2 SVGAGI. CDR3 sequence: CASSYFGGSPLHF. The CDR3 DNA is TGTGCCAGCAGTTACTTTGGGGGTTCACCCCTCCACTTT.

The chain recombines TRBV23-1 with TRBJ2-7, with D unresolved. TRBV23-1 is given ORF status, its function remaining uncertain. V gave up 0 bases and J gave up 4 bases, with 10 bases separating them. The CDR3 has 14 residues. DNA for the CDR3: TGCGCCAGCAGTCAATCTATCCTGAAGTACGAGCAGTACTTC. Amino acids: CASSQSILKYEQYF.

The sample holds a few counts of this clone. The chain is built from TRBV27 and TRBJ2-6; no reliable D call. The CDR3 covers 12 residues. The ends were cut back, 5 bases at V and 8 bases at J, with 7 bases in the middle. Germline CDR1 reads MNHEY; CDR2 reads SMNVEV (reference sequence). CDR3 in DNA: TGTGCCAGCAGTCCCTCGTCCAACGTCCTGACTTTC. Translation gives CASSPSSNVLTF.

In this sample, this clone turned up a few times. This chain joins TRBV10-3 and TRBJ1-2; D not certain. V lost 2 bases and J 2 bases, leaving 12 bases between the germline ends. Looked up from germline, CDR1 is ENHRY and CDR2 is SYGVKD. This CDR3 has 15 residues. CDR3 bases: TGTGCCATCAGTGAGCAGGTCGGGATGAACTATGGCTACACCTTC. Amino acid sequence: CAISEQVGMNYGYTF.

The rearrangement uses TRBV10-3 and TRBJ1-5; 10 positions match TRBD1. CDR1 is ENHRY, CDR2 SYGVKD, per germline. CDR3 length equals 14 residues. V trimming: 5 bases; J trimming: 6 bases; junction bases outside the gene matches: 4. Written as DNA, the CDR3 is TGTGCCATCAGTCCGACAGGGGGCGGTCAGCCCCAGCATTTT. Encoded protein: CAISPTGGGQPQHF.